The text below deals with one T cell receptor (beta chain). Its antigen is undetermined. These data originate in a study of a mutant IDH1 vaccine in newly diagnosed glioma. Study-wide results and limits: Shifts in the top peripheral T cell clonotypes seemed unrelated to pseudoprogression. Vaccine-induced immune responses occurred in roughly 95% of patients.

Sequenced by immunoSEQ multiplex PCR; TCRdb stores in-frame clones only, minus some. The repertoire consists of roughly 41,000 clones, with under 80% occurring once and the leading ten covering 7.5% to 10%. Indicated time point: baseline, week 1 (first vaccination visit). The sample's treatment: pre-vaccination baseline after standard-of-care therapy. The TCR comes from a man between 40 and 49 years old with glioma. Some clones in this sample may be carry-over from other donors' samples. The starting material was PBMCs, obtained from a glioma patient treated with radiotherapy, temozolomide or both.

The CDR3 spells CASSLGNTGELFF. CDR3 bases: TGTGCCAGCAGCTTAGGTAACACCGGGGAGCTGTTTTTT. J is TRBJ2-2 and V is TRBV9; D unclear. Germline CDR1 reads SGDLS; CDR2 reads YYNGEE. The CDR3 is 13 amino acids. V dropped 4 bases and J dropped 2 bases, with 6 bases sitting between them. Full variable domain (missing parts from reference TRBV9 and TRBJ2-2): DSGVTQTPKHLITATGQRVTLRCSPRSGDLSVYWYQQSLDQGLQFLIQYYNGEERAKGNILERFSAQQFPDLHSELNLSSLELGDSALYFCASSLGNTGELFFGEGSRLTVL.